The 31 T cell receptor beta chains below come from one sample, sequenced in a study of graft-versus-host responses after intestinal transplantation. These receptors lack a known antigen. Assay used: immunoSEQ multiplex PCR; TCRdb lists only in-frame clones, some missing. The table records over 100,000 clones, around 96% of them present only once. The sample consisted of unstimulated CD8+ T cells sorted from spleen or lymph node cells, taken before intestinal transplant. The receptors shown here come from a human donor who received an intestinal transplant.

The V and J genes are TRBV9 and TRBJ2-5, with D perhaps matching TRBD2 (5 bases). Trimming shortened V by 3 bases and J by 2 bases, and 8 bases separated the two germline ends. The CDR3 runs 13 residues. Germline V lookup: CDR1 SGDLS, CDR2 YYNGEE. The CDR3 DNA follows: TGTGCCAGCAGCGACGGGATACAAGAGACCCAGTACTTC. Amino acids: CASSDGIQETQYF.

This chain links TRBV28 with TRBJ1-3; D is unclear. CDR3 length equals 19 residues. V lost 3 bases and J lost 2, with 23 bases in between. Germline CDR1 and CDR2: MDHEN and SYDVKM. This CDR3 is CASSFLSSRGRWTGNTIYF. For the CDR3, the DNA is TGTGCCAGCAGTTTTCTGTCTTCTCGAGGTAGATGGACTGGAAACACCATATATTTT.

The CDR3 nucleotides read TGTGCCAGCAGTTTGACAGGGGGAAGCTATGGCTACACCTTC. Amino acid sequence: CASSLTGGSYGYTF. This chain links TRBV25-1 with TRBJ1-2, with 9 bases aligning to TRBD1. Germline CDR1 is MGHDK and CDR2 is SYGVNS. Trimming cost V 5 bases and J 4 bases; bases outside gene matches: 5. The CDR3 covers 14 residues.

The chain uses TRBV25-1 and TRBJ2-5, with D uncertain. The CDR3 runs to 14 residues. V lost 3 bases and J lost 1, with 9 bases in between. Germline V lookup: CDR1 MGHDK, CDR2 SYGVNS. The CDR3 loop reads CASSDGVSQETQYF. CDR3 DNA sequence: TGTGCCAGCAGTGATGGTGTTTCCCAAGAGACCCAGTACTTC.

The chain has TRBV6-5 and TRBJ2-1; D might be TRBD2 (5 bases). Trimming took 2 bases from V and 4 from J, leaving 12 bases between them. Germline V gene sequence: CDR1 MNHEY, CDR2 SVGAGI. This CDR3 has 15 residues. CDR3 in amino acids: CASSYSIREYNEQFF. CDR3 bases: TGTGCCAGCAGTTACAGTATTCGGGAATACAATGAGCAGTTCTTC.

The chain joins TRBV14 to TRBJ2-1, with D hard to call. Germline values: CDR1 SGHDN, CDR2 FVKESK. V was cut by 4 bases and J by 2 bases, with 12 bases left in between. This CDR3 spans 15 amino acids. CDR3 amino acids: CASSPQRWPYNEQFF. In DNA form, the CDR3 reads TGTGCCAGCAGCCCCCAGCGATGGCCCTACAATGAGCAGTTCTTC.

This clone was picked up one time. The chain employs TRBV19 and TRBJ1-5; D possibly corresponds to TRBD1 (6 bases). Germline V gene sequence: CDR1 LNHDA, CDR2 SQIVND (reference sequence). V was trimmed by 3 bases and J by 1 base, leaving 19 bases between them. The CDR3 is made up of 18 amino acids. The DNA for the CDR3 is TGTGCCAGTAGTATGGGGAAGGGGGGCGCAAGAAGCAATCAGCCCCAGCATTTT. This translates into CASSMGKGGARSNQPQHF. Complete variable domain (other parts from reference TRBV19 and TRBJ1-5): DGGITQSPKYLFRKEGQNVTLSCEQNLNHDAMYWYRQDPGQGLRLIYYSQIVNDFQKGDIAEGYSVSREKKESFPLTVTSAQKNPTAFYLCASSMGKGGARSNQPQHFGDGTRLSIL.

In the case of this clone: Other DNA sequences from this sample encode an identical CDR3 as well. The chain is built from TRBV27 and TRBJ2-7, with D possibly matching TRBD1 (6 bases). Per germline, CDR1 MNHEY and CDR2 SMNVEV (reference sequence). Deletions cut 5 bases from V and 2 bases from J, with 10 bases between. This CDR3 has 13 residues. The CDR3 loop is CASSPGATYEQYF. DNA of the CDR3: TGTGCCAGCAGTCCAGGGGCGACCTACGAGCAGTACTTC.

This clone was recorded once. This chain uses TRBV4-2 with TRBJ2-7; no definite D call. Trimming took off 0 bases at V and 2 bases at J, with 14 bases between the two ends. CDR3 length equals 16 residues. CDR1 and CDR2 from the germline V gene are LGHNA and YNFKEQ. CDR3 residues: CASSQDGFGSAYEQYF. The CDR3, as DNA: TGTGCCAGCAGCCAAGACGGGTTTGGGTCAGCCTACGAGCAGTACTTC.

CDR3 bases: TGTGCCAGCTCTCCTCACACTCGGGGGGCAGGTAACGAGCAGTACTTC. This sequence encodes CASSPHTRGAGNEQYF. The chain combines TRBV28 with TRBJ2-7, with D possibly being TRBD2 (7 bases). CDR1 is MDHEN, CDR2 SYDVKM, per germline. The CDR3 contains 16 residues. Trimming removed 8 bases from V and 5 bases from J, with 25 bases in between.

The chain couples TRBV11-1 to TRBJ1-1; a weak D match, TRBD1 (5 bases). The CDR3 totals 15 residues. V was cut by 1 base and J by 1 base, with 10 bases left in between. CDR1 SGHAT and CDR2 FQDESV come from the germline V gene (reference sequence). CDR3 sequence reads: CASSLGVTGNTEAFF. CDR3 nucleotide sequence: TGTGCCAGCAGCTTAGGGGTCACAGGGAACACTGAAGCTTTCTTT. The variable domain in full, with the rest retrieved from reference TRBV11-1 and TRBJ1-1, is EAEVAQSPRYKITEKSQAVAFWCDPISGHATLYWYRQILGQGPELLVQFQDESVVDDSQLPKDRFSAERLKGVDSTLKIQPAELGDSAMYLCASSLGVTGNTEAFFGQGTRLTVV.

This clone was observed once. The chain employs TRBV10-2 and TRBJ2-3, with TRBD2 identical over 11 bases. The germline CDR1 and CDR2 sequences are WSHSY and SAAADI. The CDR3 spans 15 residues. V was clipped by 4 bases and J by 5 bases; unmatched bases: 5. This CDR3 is CASSAGGLAGDTQYF. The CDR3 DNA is TGCGCCAGCAGTGCGGGCGGACTAGCGGGAGATACGCAGTATTTT.

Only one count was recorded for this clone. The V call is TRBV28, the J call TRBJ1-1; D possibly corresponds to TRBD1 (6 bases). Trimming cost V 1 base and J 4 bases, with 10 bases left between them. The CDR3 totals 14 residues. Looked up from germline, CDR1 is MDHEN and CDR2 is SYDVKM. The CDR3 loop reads CASSLSVRGTEAFF. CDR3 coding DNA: TGTGCCAGCAGTTTATCGGTCAGGGGCACTGAAGCTTTCTTT.

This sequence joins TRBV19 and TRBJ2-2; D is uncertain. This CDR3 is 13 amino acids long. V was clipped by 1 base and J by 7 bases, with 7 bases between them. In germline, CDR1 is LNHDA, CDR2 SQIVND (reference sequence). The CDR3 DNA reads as TGTGCCAGTAGTATAGCCGCTGTCGGGGAGCTGTTTTTT. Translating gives CASSIAAVGELFF.

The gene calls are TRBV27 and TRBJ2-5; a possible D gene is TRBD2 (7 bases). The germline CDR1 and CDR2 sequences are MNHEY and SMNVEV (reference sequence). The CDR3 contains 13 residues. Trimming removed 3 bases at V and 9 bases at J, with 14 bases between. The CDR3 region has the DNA TGTGCCAGCAGTTTCGCGGGGGCAGGGGCCCAGTACTTC. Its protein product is CASSFAGAGAQYF.

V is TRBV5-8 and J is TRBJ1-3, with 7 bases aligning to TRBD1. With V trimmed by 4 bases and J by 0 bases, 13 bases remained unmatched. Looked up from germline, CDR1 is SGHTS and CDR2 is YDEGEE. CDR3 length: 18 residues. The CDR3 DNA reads TGTGCCAGCAGCACCGGGACAGCAACCCTCTACTCTGGAAACACCATATATTTT. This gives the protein CASSTGTATLYSGNTIYF.

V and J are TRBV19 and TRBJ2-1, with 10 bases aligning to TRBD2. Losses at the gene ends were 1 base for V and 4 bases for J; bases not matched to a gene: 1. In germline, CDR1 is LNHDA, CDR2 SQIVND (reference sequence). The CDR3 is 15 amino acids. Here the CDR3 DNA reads TGTGCCAGTAGTATAGGGACTAGCGGATACAATGAGCAGTTCTTC. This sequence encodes CASSIGTSGYNEQFF.

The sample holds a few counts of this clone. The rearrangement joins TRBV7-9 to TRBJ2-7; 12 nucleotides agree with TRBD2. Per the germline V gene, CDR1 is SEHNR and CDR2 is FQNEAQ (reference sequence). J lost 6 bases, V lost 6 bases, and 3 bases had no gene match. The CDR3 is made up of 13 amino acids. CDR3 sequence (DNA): TGTGCCAGCAGTGGACTAGCGGGACCCGAGCAGTACTTC. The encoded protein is CASSGLAGPEQYF.

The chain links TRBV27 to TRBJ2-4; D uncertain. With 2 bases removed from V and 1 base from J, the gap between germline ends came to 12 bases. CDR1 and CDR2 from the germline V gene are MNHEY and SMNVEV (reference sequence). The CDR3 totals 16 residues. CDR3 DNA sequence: TGTGCCAGCAGTTTAACGAGTGGGGTGGCCAAAAACATTCAGTACTTC. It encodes CASSLTSGVAKNIQYF.

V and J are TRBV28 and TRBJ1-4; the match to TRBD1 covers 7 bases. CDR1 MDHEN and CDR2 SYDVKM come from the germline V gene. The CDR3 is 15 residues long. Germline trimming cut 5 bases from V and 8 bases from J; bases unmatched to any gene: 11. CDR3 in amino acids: CASSPGDSEGEKLFF. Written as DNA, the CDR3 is TGTGCCAGCAGTCCGGGGGACAGCGAAGGGGAAAAACTGTTTTTT.

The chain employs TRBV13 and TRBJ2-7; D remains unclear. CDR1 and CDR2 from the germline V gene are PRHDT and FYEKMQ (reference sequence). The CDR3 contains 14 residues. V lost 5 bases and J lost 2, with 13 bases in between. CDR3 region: CASSSTGVTYEQYF. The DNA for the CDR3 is TGTGCCAGCAGCAGCACTGGGGTAACCTACGAGCAGTACTTC.

In nucleotides, the CDR3 is TGTGCCAGCAGCGTAGAAGGAGGCGGGATATACAATGAGCAGTTCTTC. Translation gives CASSVEGGGIYNEQFF. The V gene is TRBV9, the J gene TRBJ2-1; weak D call: TRBD2 (6 bases). V lost 0 bases, J lost 4 bases, and 14 bases lay in between. CDR3 length: 16 amino acids. Germline V gene data show CDR1 as SGDLS and CDR2 as YYNGEE.

CDR3 sequence: CASSLPGLNTEAFF. DNA of the CDR3: TGTGCCAGCAGCTTGCCGGGGTTGAACACTGAAGCTTTCTTT. The rearrangement uses TRBV5-5 and TRBJ1-1; D not certain. The length of the CDR3 is 14 residues. Between the trimmed V and J ends, which lost 1 base and 0 bases, there was a span of 7 bases. Germline V gives CDR1 SGHKS, CDR2 YYEKEE (reference sequence).

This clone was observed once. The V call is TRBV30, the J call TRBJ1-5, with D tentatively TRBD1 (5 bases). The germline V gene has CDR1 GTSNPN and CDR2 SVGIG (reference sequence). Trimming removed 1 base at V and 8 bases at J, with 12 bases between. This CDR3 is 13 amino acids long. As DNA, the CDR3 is TGTGCCTGGAGTGGGGCGGGGGGGGAGCCCCAGCATTTT. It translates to CAWSGAGGEPQHF.

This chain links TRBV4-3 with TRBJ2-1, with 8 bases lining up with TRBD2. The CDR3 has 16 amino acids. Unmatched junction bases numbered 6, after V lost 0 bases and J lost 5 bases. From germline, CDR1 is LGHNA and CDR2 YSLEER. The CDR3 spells CASSQEAGGGDNEQFF. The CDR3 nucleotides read TGCGCCAGCAGCCAAGAGGCGGGAGGTGGGGACAATGAGCAGTTCTTC.

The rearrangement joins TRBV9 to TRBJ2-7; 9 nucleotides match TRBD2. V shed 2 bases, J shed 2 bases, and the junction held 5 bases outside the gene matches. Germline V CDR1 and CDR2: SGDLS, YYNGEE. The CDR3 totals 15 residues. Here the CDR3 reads CASSVLAGNAYEQYF. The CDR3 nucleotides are TGTGCCAGCAGCGTTCTAGCGGGAAACGCCTACGAGCAGTACTTC.

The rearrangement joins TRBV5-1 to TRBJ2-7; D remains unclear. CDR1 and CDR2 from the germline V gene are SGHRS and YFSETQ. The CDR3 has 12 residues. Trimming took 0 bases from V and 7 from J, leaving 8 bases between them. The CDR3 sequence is CASSLDYYEQYF. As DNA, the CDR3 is TGCGCCAGCAGCTTGGACTATTATGAGCAGTACTTC.

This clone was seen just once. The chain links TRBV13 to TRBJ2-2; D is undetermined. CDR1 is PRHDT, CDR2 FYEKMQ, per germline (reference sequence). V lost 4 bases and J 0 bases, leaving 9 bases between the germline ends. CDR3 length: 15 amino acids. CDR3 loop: CASSSGPTNTGELFF. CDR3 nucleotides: TGTGCCAGCAGCTCTGGACCTACGAACACCGGGGAGCTGTTTTTT.

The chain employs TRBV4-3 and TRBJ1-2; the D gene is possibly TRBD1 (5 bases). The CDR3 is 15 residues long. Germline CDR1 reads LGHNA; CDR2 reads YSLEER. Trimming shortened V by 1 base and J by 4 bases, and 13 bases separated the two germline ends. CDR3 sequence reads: CASSQAVGQSYGYTF. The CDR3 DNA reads TGCGCCAGCAGCCAAGCGGTGGGGCAGTCCTATGGCTACACCTTC.

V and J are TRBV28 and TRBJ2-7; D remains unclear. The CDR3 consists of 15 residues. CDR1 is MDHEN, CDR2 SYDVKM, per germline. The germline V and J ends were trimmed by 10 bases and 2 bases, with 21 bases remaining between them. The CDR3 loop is CATSLVGDPAYEQYF. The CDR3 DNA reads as TGTGCCACCTCCTTAGTAGGCGACCCCGCCTACGAGCAGTACTTC.

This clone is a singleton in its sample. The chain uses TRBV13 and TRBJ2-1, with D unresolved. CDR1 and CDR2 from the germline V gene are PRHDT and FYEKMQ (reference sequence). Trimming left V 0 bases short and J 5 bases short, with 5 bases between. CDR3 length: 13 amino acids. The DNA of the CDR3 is TGTGCCAGCAGCTTAGGGCCAAACAATGAGCAGTTCTTC. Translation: CASSLGPNNEQFF.